Sequencing of this TCR beta chain was carried out in a study of shared clonotypes between healthy human individuals. Study observations and caveats: Relative to clonotypes present in all four donors, those not shared had lower generation probabilities. Owing to a small donor count, the genetic and exposure-history diversity represented was limited. Researchers sampled blood only, noting tissue repertoires likely differ.

This CDR3 is built from 16 residues. Some clones are missing from TCRdb's copy, which holds only in-frame ones; the method was immunoSEQ multiplex PCR. The table lists approximately 1.1 million clones, approximately 80% of them singletons. Comments on this clone: Antigen specificity is unknown.

Sequencing was carried out using memory CD4+ T cells from PBMCs. Subset: CD45RA-negative fraction. This sequence originates from a man between 18 and 29 years old in good health. Some clones in this sample may be carry-over from other donors' samples. The chain links TRBV21-1 to TRBJ2-7; the table's TRBD1 call for D was not verified on the DNA. TRBV21-1 is a pseudogene segment. This CDR3 is CASSSKMGQFSYEQYF. CDR3 in DNA: TGTGCCAGCAGCAGCAAGATGGGGCAGTTCTCCTACGAGCAGTACTTC.